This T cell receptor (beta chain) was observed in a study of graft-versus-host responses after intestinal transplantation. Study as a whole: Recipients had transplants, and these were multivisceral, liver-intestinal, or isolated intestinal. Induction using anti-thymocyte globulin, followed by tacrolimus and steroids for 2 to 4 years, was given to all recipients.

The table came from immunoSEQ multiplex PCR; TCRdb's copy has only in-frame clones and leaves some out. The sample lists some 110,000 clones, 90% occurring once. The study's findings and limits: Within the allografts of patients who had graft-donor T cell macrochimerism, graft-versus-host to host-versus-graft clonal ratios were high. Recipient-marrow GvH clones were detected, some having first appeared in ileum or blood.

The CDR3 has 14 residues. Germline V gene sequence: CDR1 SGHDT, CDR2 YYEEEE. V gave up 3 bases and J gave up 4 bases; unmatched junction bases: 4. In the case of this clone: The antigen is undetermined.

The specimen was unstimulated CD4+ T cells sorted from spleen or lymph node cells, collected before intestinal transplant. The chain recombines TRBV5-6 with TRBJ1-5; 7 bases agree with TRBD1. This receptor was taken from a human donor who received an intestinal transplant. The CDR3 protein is CASSSRDRNQPQHF. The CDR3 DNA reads TGTGCCAGCAGCTCCCGGGACAGAAATCAGCCCCAGCATTTT.